Listed below are T cell receptor beta chains from one sample, sequenced in a study of human T cells and chemical hapten exposure. TCRdb re-called the RACE reads through MiXCR, storing one row per CDR3 protein. The data contain 150,000 to 200,000 distinct CDR3 sequences, roughly a quarter of them singletons. This material consisted of whole blood, taken in connection with sensitization to the hapten diphenylcyclopropenone (DPC). Receptor source: a woman aged 18-29 years with alopecia areata. Some clones in this sample may be carry-over from other donors' samples. Each CDR3 is given with its conserved first and last residue. The D gene is left open where the match is weak. Part of the rows lack a size; the others show once, few, many or a class for expanded clones.

V gene	J gene	clone size	D gene	CDR3 protein	CDR3 DNA
TRBV6-2/TRBV6-3	TRBJ2-5	.	TRBD2	CASSYGSSGSRETQYF	TGTGCCAGCAGTTACGGATCTAGCGGGAGCCGAGAGACCCAGTACTTC
TRBV20-1	TRBJ1-2	few	.	CSASPSVPGTDYGYTF	TGCAGTGCATCCCCCTCTGTTCCGGGGACCGACTATGGCTACACCTTC
TRBV6-5	TRBJ2-1	few	.	CAGLRAGSYNEQFF	TGTGCCGGCTTAAGGGCAGGCTCCTACAATGAGCAGTTCTTC
TRBV7-2	TRBJ2-7	few	.	CASSLYGAREQYF	TGTGCCAGCAGCTTATATGGGGCCAGAGAGCAGTACTTC
TRBV3-1	TRBJ2-3	.	TRBD2	CASRSAGGPSDTQYF	TGTGCCAGCAGGTCAGCGGGAGGGCCCTCAGATACGCAGTATTTT
TRBV4-3	TRBJ2-7	few	TRBD2	CASSQGSGTSGAYEQYF	TGCGCCAGCAGCCAAGGATCCGGGACTAGCGGGGCCTACGAGCAGTACTTC
TRBV7-2	TRBJ1-1	.	.	CASSPGRWGTEAFF	TGTGCCAGCAGCCCCGGCCGGTGGGGCACTGAAGCTTTCTTT
TRBV3-1	TRBJ2-7	few	TRBD2	CASSQVPTPGHGGEQYF	TGTGCCAGCAGCCAAGTCCCTACCCCCGGGCACGGGGGGGAGCAGTACTTC
TRBV10-3	TRBJ2-3	.	TRBD2	CAISESESGGLRDTQYF	TGTGCCATCAGTGAGTCCGAGAGCGGGGGGCTGCGAGATACGCAGTATTTT
TRBV7-8	TRBJ1-6	.	TRBD1	CASSLVDRGRSYNSPLHF	TGTGCCAGCAGCTTAGTTGACAGGGGGAGGTCCTATAATTCACCCCTCCACTTT
TRBV11-2	TRBJ2-5	.	TRBD2	CASSLGGLAGEETQYF	TGTGCCAGCAGCTTAGGGGGGCTAGCGGGAGAAGAGACCCAGTACTTC
TRBV7-6	TRBJ2-2	.	.	CASSVRDSPLVGELFF	TGTGCCAGCAGCGTCCGGGACTCCCCTTTGGTCGGGGAGCTGTTTTTT
TRBV24-1	TRBJ2-3	few	.	CATGAGATDTQYF	TGTGCCACCGGGGCAGGGGCCACAGATACGCAGTATTTT
TRBV4-2	TRBJ2-3	few	.	CASSQGTGSGTDTQYF	TGTGCCAGCAGCCAGGGGACCGGATCTGGCACAGATACGCAGTATTTT
TRBV4-2	TRBJ1-2	once	.	CASSQAAGQTANYGYTF	TGTGCCAGCAGCCAAGCCGCTGGACAGACCGCTAACTATGGCTACACCTTC
TRBV11-2	TRBJ1-6	.	.	CASSLIGNSPLHF	TGTGCCAGCAGCCTAATCGGGAATTCACCCCTCCACTTT
TRBV30	TRBJ1-2	.	.	CAWSDAQTYGYTF	TGTGCCTGGAGTGATGCTCAAACTTATGGCTACACCTTC
TRBV30	TRBJ2-3	.	TRBD2	CAWSGARLAGLRIADTQYF	TGTGCCTGGAGTGGGGCGAGACTAGCGGGATTAAGAATTGCAGATACGCAGTATTTT
TRBV3-1	TRBJ1-2	many	.	CASSPSAFRRGYTF	TGTGCCAGCAGCCCAAGTGCGTTTCGGAGAGGCTACACCTTC
TRBV4-3	TRBJ2-4	.	TRBD2	CASSHQPARLAEDVLLNIQYF	TGCGCCAGCAGCCACCAACCCGCGAGGCTAGCGGAGGACGTCCTGTTGAACATTCAGTACTTC
TRBV4-3	TRBJ1-2	few	.	CASSQGHSRQGPYGYTF	TGCGCCAGCAGCCAAGGTCATTCGCGCCAGGGGCCCTATGGCTACACCTTC
TRBV6-1	TRBJ1-1	few	.	CASSEYWGAFF	TGTGCCAGCAGTGAGTACTGGGGGGCTTTCTTT
TRBV11-2	TRBJ2-3	.	.	CASSLWGHLSTDTQYF	TGTGCCAGCAGCTTGTGGGGACACCTCAGCACAGATACGCAGTATTTT
TRBV7-2	TRBJ2-3	.	TRBD2	CASSRAGGAGRGTDTQYF	TGTGCCAGCAGCCGCGCGGGAGGAGCAGGGCGAGGGACAGATACGCAGTATTTT
TRBV3-1	TRBJ2-3	.	.	CASSLMNEQATDTQYF	TGTGCCAGCAGCCTAATGAATGAGCAGGCGACAGATACGCAGTATTTT
TRBV7-9	TRBJ2-4	.	TRBD1	CASSPTDRAKNIQYF	TGTGCCAGCAGCCCAACGGACAGGGCCAAAAACATTCAGTACTTC
TRBV25-1	TRBJ2-2	few	TRBD2	CASSLTGTSGRWGNTGELFF	TGTGCCAGCAGTTTAACCGGGACTAGCGGGAGATGGGGGAACACCGGGGAGCTGTTTTTT
TRBV2	TRBJ1-5	.	.	CASSGRVNLGQPQHF	TGTGCCAGCAGTGGAAGGGTGAACCTGGGTCAGCCCCAGCATTTT
TRBV7-2	TRBJ1-5	.	.	CASSLAGTNYQPQHF	TGTGCCAGCAGCTTAGCCGGGACGAACTATCAGCCCCAGCATTTT
TRBV4-1	TRBJ1-1	.	.	CASRGPLMNTEAFF	TGCGCCAGCCGGGGACCCCTCATGAACACTGAAGCTTTCTTT
TRBV18	TRBJ2-7	many	.	CASSPSGEFYEQYF	TGTGCCAGCTCACCTAGTGGCGAATTCTACGAGCAGTACTTC
TRBV6-2/TRBV6-3	TRBJ2-7	.	.	CATERSSYEQYF	TGTGCCACCGAACGGAGCTCCTACGAGCAGTACTTC
TRBV6-2/TRBV6-3	TRBJ2-7	.	.	CAISAGAGDREQYF	TGTGCCATCTCTGCGGGGGCGGGAGACCGTGAGCAGTACTTC
TRBV10-3	TRBJ1-2	.	TRBD1	CAITTGTARNYGYTF	TGTGCCATCACCACGGGGACAGCTCGTAACTATGGCTACACCTTC
TRBV12-5	TRBJ1-2	.	.	CASVRGAGYTF	TGTGCTAGTGTCCGGGGCGCGGGCTACACCTTC
TRBV4-1	TRBJ2-7	.	.	CASSHRYEQYF	TGCGCCAGCAGCCATCGCTACGAGCAGTACTTC
TRBV6-2/TRBV6-3	TRBJ2-6	.	.	CASSPGQGLTGANVLTF	TGTGCCAGCAGCCCGGGGCAGGGGCTCACTGGGGCCAACGTCCTGACTTTC
TRBV7-2	TRBJ2-6	.	.	CASSLIRSGANVLTF	TGTGCCAGCAGCTTAATAAGGTCCGGGGCCAACGTCCTGACTTTC
TRBV5-5	TRBJ1-2	.	TRBD1	CASSVGQGDGYTF	TGTGCCAGCAGCGTAGGACAGGGAGATGGCTACACCTTC
TRBV2	TRBJ2-1	.	.	CASTGGYNEQFF	TGTGCCAGCACCGGAGGATACAATGAGCAGTTCTTC